This TCR beta chain is from a study of Graves' ophthalmopathy and Graves' hyperthyroidism. In the study overall: By definition, stable hyperthyroidism involved no ophthalmopathy within 18 months of follow-up.

Amplification targeted the TCR beta CDR3 regions, with RNA transcripts as the source material. The first-round RT-PCR employed HTBI primers together with the Qiagen OneStep RT-PCR kit. A multiplex PCR was then performed as the second round. Each CDR3 protein is one row after TCRdb ran MiXCR on the multiplex PCR reads. The sample carries around 1.1 million distinct CDR3 sequences, 36% recorded once. In this sample, this clonotype turned up many times. The V gene's germline CDR1 is ENHRY and CDR2 SYGVKD. Trimming took 2 bases from V and 3 from J, leaving 8 bases between them. CDR3 length: 15 residues. Patients in the hyperthyroidism group, adults aged 18 to 65, were newly diagnosed, under 2 months' duration. Orbital computed tomography, thyroid ultrasound, TRAb, serum thyroxine and clinical symptoms formed the basis of diagnosis.

The chain carries TRBV10-3 and TRBJ1-6; a possible D gene is TRBD1 (6 bases). Sequencing was carried out using peripheral blood or thyroid tissue (not recorded which). The sequence came from an adult man with Graves' hyperthyroidism. CDR3 loop: CAISEGQIYNSPLHF. CDR3 nucleotide sequence: TGTGCCATCAGTGAGGGACAGATCTATAATTCACCCCTCCACTTT.